What follows is one T cell receptor (beta chain) and its context. Its antigen is unknown. The sample is drawn from a study of identifying expanded T cells in peripheral blood. The study, taken as a whole, reports: Approximately two-week clone count variance significantly increased as total template count grew. About 1.2 clones differed between technical replicates, versus 16.4 and 19 over time.

CDR3 length equals 14 residues. V shed 8 bases and J shed 3 bases, with 14 bases lying between them. Germline CDR1 MDHEN, CDR2 SYDVKM. Libraries were prepared by immunoSEQ multiplex PCR; TCRdb keeps only in-frame clonotypes and omits some of them. The sample consists of about 80,000 clones, around 90% of them appearing once. During the collection period, no donor immune events like infections were recorded. The TCR originated in a person aged 18-69 years in good health. The genes are TRBV28 and TRBJ1-3; a possible D gene is TRBD1 (5 bases). The sequencing sample was made of blood. DNA of the CDR3: TGTGCCAGCGGCCGGCCAGGGATTGGAAACACCATATATTTT. Its translation: CASGRPGIGNTIYF.